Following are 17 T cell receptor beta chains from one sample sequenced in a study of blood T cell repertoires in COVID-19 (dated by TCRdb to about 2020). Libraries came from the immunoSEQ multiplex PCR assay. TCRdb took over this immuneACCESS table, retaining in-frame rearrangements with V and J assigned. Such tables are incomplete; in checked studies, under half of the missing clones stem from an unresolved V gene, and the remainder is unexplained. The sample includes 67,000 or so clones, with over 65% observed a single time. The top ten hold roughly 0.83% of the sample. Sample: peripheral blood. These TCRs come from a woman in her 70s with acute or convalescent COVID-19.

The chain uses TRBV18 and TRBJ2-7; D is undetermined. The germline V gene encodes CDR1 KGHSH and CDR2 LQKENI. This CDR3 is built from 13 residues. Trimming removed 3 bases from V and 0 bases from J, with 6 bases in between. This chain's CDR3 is CASSPRSSYEQYF. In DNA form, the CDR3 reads TGTGCCAGCTCACCTAGGAGCTCCTACGAGCAGTACTTC.

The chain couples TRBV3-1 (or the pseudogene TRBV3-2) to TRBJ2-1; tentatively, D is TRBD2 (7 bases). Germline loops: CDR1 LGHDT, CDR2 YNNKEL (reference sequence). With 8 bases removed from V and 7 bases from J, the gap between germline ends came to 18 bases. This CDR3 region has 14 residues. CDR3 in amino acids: CASRWGGAGNEQFF. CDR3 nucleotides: TGTGCCAGCCGCTGGGGGGGGGCAGGTAATGAGCAGTTCTTC.

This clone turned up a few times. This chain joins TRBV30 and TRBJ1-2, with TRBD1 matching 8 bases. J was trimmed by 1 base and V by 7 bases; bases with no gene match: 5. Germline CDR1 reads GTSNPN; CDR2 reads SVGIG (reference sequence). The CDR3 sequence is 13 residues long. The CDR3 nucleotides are TGTGCCTCTGGACAGGGCCTTAACTATGGCTACACCTTC. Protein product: CASGQGLNYGYTF.

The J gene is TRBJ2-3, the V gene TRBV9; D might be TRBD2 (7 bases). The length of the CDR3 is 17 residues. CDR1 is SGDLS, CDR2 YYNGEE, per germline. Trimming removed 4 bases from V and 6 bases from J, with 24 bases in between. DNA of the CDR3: TGTGCCAGCAGCCCCTCGGGTGGGAGGGGGGTGTCTGATACGCAGTATTTT. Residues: CASSPSGGRGVSDTQYF.

CDR3 bases: TGTGCCAGCAGCTTTTCGACCAGGAACACAGATACGCAGTATTTT. Its translation is CASSFSTRNTDTQYF. The rearrangement uses TRBV7-2 and TRBJ2-3; D gene uncertain. Germline assignment: CDR1 SGHTA and CDR2 FQGNSA. V lost 3 bases and J lost 2, with 12 bases in between. The length of the CDR3 is 15 residues.

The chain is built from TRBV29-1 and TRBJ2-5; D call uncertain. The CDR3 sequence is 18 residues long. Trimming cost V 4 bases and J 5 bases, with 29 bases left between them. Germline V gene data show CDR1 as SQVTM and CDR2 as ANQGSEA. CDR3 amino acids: CSVVGASSRLLSAETQYF. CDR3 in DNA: TGCAGCGTTGTCGGTGCATCTTCGCGACTCTTGTCTGCGGAGACCCAGTACTTC.

CDR3: CASRRDTEAFF. CDR3 sequence (DNA): TGTGCCAGCCGACGGGACACTGAAGCTTTCTTT. The chain employs TRBV6-5 and TRBJ1-1; D is ambiguous. Trimming removed 8 bases from V and 3 bases from J, with 7 bases in between. The germline V gene encodes CDR1 MNHEY and CDR2 SVGAGI. The CDR3 is 11 residues long.

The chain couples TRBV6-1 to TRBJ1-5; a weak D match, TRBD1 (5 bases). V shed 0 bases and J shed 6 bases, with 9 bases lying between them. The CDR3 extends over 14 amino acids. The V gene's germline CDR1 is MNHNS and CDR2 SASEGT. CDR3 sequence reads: CASSEAGDGQPQHF. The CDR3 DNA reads TGTGCCAGCAGTGAAGCAGGGGATGGTCAGCCCCAGCATTTT.

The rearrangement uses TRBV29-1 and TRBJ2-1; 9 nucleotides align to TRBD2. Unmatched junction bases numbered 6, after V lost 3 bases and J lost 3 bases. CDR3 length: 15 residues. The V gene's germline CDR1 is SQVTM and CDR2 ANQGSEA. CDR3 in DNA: TGCAGCGTTGAGACTAGCGGAAAAAGCTACAATGAGCAGTTCTTC. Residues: CSVETSGKSYNEQFF.

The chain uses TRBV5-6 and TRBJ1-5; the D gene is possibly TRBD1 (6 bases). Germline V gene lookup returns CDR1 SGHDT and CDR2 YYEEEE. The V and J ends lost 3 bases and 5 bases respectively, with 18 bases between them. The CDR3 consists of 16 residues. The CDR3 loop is CASSSSGAGQHQPQHF. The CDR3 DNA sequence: TGTGCCAGCAGCTCCTCAGGGGCAGGACAACATCAGCCCCAGCATTTT.

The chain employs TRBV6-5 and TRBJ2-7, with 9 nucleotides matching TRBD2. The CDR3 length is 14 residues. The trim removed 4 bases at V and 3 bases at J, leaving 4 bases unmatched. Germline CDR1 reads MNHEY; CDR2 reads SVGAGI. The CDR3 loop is CASSLAGAFYEQYF. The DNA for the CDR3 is TGTGCCAGCAGTTTAGCGGGAGCCTTCTACGAGCAGTACTTC.

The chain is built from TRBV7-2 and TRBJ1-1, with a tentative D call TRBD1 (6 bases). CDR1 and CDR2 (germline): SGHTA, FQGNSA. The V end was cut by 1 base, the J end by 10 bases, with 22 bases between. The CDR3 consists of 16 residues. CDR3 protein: CASSLGNPGQGTSAFF. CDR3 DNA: TGTGCCAGCAGCTTAGGGAACCCGGGGCAGGGGACATCAGCTTTCTTT.

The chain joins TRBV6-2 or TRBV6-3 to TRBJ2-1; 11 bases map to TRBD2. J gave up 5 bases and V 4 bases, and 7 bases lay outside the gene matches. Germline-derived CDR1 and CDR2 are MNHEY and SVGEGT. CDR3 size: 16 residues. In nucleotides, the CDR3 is TGTGCCAGCAGTTCTATAAGACTAGCGGGGCACAATGAGCAGTTCTTC. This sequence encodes CASSSIRLAGHNEQFF.

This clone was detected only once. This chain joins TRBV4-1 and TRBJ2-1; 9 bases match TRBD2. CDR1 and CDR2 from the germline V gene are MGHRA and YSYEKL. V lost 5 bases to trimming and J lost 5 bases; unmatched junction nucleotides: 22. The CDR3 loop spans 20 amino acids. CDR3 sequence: CASSKASGTWGRPKDNEQFF. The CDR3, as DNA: TGCGCCAGCAGCAAGGCTAGCGGGACATGGGGCAGGCCGAAGGACAATGAGCAGTTCTTC.

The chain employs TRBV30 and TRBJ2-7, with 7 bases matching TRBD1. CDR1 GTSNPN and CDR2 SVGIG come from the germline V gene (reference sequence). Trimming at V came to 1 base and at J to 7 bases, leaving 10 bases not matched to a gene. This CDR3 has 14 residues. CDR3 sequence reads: CAWSAGTARLEQYF. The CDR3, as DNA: TGTGCCTGGAGTGCCGGGACAGCTCGACTTGAGCAGTACTTC. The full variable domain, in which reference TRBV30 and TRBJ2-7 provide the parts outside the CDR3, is SQTIHQWPATLVQPVGSPLSLECTVEGTSNPNLYWYRQAAGRGLQLLFYSVGIGQISSEVPQNLSASRPQDRQFILSSKKLLLSDSGFYLCAWSAGTARLEQYFGPGTRLTVT.

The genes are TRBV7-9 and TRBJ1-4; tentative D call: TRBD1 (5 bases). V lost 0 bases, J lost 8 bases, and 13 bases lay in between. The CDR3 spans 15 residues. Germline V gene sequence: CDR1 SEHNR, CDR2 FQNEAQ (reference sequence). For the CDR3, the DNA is TGTGCCAGCAGCTTAGCTCAGGGCGTCGAGGAAAAACTGTTTTTT. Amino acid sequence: CASSLAQGVEEKLFF.

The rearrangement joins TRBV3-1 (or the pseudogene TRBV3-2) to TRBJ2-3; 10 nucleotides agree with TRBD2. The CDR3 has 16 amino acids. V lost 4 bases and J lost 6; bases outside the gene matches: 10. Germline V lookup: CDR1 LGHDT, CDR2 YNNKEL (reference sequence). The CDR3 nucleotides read TGTGCCAGCAGCCCGCCCTTAGCGGGAGGCCGCGATACGCAGTATTTT. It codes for CASSPPLAGGRDTQYF.